The present T cell receptor (beta chain) was sequenced within a study of long-term antiretroviral therapy in people with HIV. The immunoSEQ assay was v3.0, run at survey level. Sequencing used immunoSEQ multiplex PCR; TCRdb keeps in-frame clones, though not all of them. The sample contains tens of thousands of clones, 75% to 90% of which appear only once. CDR1 MNHEY and CDR2 SMNVEV come from the germline V gene (reference sequence). The CDR3 runs to 15 residues. Trimming removed 7 bases from V and 1 base from J, with 14 bases in between. In its sample, this clone was seen a few times. Material: unsorted PBMCs, obtained 2.2 years after starting antiretroviral therapy. The chain combines TRBV27 with TRBJ1-5; TRBD1 might be the D (6 bases). The sequence derives from a man aged 18 to 30 with HIV. The CDR3 protein is CASIMRGDSNQPQHF. In nucleotides, the CDR3 is TGTGCCAGCATTATGAGGGGGGACAGCAATCAGCCCCAGCATTTT.